The 26 T cell receptor beta chains reported below all come from one sample, sequenced in a study of T cells in Graves' hyperthyroidism and ophthalmopathy. It was RNA transcripts that yielded the amplified TCR beta CDR3 regions. A set of HTBI primers served as the primers for a first-round RT-PCR of the TCR CDR3. MiXCR was run by TCRdb on the multiplex PCR reads, yielding one entry per CDR3 protein. In the table there are hundreds of thousands of distinct CDR3 sequences, around 13% of which are singletons. Material for sequencing was blood. These receptors came from a woman under 30 with Graves' hyperthyroidism.

This clonotype appeared many times. This chain uses TRBV11-3 with TRBJ2-3; tentatively, D is TRBD1 or TRBD2 (6 bases each). V was trimmed by 5 bases and J by 5 bases, leaving 20 bases between them. CDR1 SGHNT and CDR2 YENEEA come from the germline V gene. The CDR3 is 16 amino acids. CDR3 sequence (DNA): TGTGCCAGCAGCCCTAAAGGGGGGAACATGGGAGATACGCAGTATTTT. Protein: CASSPKGGNMGDTQYF.

This clonotype occurred a few times. The chain combines TRBV28 with TRBJ2-7; TRBD2 agrees at 11 bases. The CDR3 totals 16 residues. Germline values: CDR1 MDHEN, CDR2 SYDVKM. Unmatched junction bases numbered 11, after V lost 7 bases and J lost 3 bases. In DNA form, the CDR3 reads TGTGCCAGCATAAGTTTAGCGGGAGGGTTGATCTACGAGCAGTACTTC. This gives the protein CASISLAGGLIYEQYF.

V gene TRBV7-2 combines with J gene TRBJ2-2; 14 bases are shared with TRBD2. This CDR3 spans 17 amino acids. Germline V gives CDR1 SGHTA, CDR2 FQGNSA. V was clipped by 0 bases and J by 7 bases; unmatched bases: 4. The CDR3 coding sequence is TGTGCCAGCAGCTTAGCGACTAGCGGGAGGGGCGACGGGGAGCTGTTTTTT. Translation gives CASSLATSGRGDGELFF.

Many counts were recorded for this clonotype. J is TRBJ2-7 and V is TRBV11-2; 8 positions match TRBD1. J lost 7 bases, V lost 5 bases, and 13 bases had no gene match. In germline, CDR1 is SGHAT, CDR2 FQNNGV. CDR3 length: 15 residues. The DNA of the CDR3 is TGTGCCAGCAGCCCCCGGACAGGGAATTTACGGGAGCAGTACTTC. Its protein is CASSPRTGNLREQYF.

This clonotype was seen a few times. The gene calls are TRBV7-2 and TRBJ2-7; D is unclear. Germline-derived CDR1 and CDR2 are SGHTA and FQGNSA. The CDR3 covers 14 residues. The ends were cut back, 4 bases at V and 5 bases at J, with 15 bases in the middle. The CDR3 DNA follows: TGTGCCAGCAGCTACCCCAGGCGGCAGCACGAGCAGTACTTC. It encodes CASSYPRRQHEQYF.

This clonotype was recorded many times. The junction departs from germline at one end; a sequencing error may be responsible. The chain recombines TRBV27 with TRBJ1-1, with unresolved D. CDR3 size: 14 residues. Germline V CDR1 and CDR2: MNHEY, SMNVEV (reference sequence). CDR3 in amino acids: CASSLSVASTGAFF. The CDR3 DNA sequence: TGTGCCAGCAGTTTATCTGTGGCGAGCACTGGAGCTTTCTTT.

The rearrangement links TRBV29-1 to TRBJ1-1; D gene uncertain. Trimming shortened V by 6 bases and J by 4 bases, and 12 bases separated the two germline ends. Looked up from germline, CDR1 is SQVTM and CDR2 is ANQGSEA. This CDR3 comprises 12 residues. This chain's CDR3 is CSVARTATEAFF. CDR3 DNA: TGCAGCGTCGCCCGCACGGCCACTGAAGCTTTCTTT.

At least ten counts were recorded for this clonotype. This chain connects TRBV7-8 to TRBJ1-1; D not resolved. Germline CDR1 is SGHVS and CDR2 is FQNEAQ. The V gene lost 5 bases and the J gene lost 4 bases, with 14 bases spanning the gap. This CDR3 spans 14 amino acids. In DNA, the CDR3 is TGTGCCAGCAGCGACCGGCCCCGGGGCACTGAAGCTTTCTTT. Translation gives CASSDRPRGTEAFF.

This clonotype was detected ten times or more. This chain uses TRBV4-2 with TRBJ1-5; 7 nucleotides match TRBD1. Unmatched junction bases numbered 2, after V lost 1 base and J lost 2 bases. Germline lookup yields CDR1 LGHNA and CDR2 YNFKEQ. The CDR3 totals 15 residues. CDR3 sequence (DNA): TGTGCCAGCAGCCAAGCTGGGACAGGCAATCAGCCCCAGCATTTT. This codes for CASSQAGTGNQPQHF.

This clonotype was observed at least ten times. This chain's CDR3 is CASSLVRLAGGRGRRPYNEQFF. DNA for the CDR3: TGTGCCAGCAGCTTGGTACGGCTAGCGGGAGGAAGGGGGCGACGTCCGTACAATGAGCAGTTCTTC. The gene calls are TRBV5-4 and TRBJ2-1; 11 bases map to TRBD2. Trimming cost V 0 bases and J 4 bases; bases outside gene matches: 21. This CDR3 spans 22 amino acids. The V gene's germline CDR1 is SGHNT and CDR2 YYREEE (reference sequence).

This clonotype has a count of ten or more. The chain is built from TRBV2 and TRBJ2-2, with 7 bases aligning to TRBD1. V dropped 7 bases and J dropped 4; count of bases not matched to a gene: 6. Germline V gene data show CDR1 as SNHLY and CDR2 as FYNNEI. This CDR3 comprises 14 residues. CDR3 nucleotides: TGTGCCAGCAAAGCACAGGGGAGCACCGGGGAGCTGTTTTTT. This codes for CASKAQGSTGELFF.

V and J are TRBV20-1 and TRBJ2-6; D not resolved. The V end lost 2 bases, the J end lost 2 bases, and 13 bases lay between the germline ends. Per germline, CDR1 DFQATT and CDR2 SNEGSKA (reference sequence). The CDR3 sequence is 16 residues long. The DNA for the CDR3 is TGCAGTGCTAGACACCCTGTTGATGCTGGGGCCAACGTCCTGACTTTC. It is translated as CSARHPVDAGANVLTF.

This clonotype was seen a few times. V gene TRBV18 combines with J gene TRBJ1-4; D unclear. Germline CDR1 reads KGHSH; CDR2 reads LQKENI. The CDR3 loop spans 16 amino acids. Trimming shortened V by 1 base and J by 2 bases, and 11 bases separated the two germline ends. The CDR3 region is CASSPRGIMTNEKLFF. Written as DNA, the CDR3 is TGTGCCAGCTCACCACGGGGTATTATGACTAATGAAAAACTGTTTTTT. Based on the CDR3 plus reference TRBV18 and TRBJ1-4, the full variable domain is NAGVMQNPRHLVRRRGQEARLRCSPMKGHSHVYWYRQLPEEGLKFMVYLQKENIIDESGMPKERFSAEFPKEGPSILRIQQVVRGDSAAYFCASSPRGIMTNEKLFFGSGTQLSVL.

This clonotype was observed at least ten times. V usage is TRBV27 and J usage is TRBJ2-7, with D unclear. Trimming left V 7 bases short and J 2 bases short, with 15 bases between. The CDR3 covers 14 residues. Germline CDR1 is MNHEY and CDR2 is SMNVEV (reference sequence). This CDR3 reads CASKPFAETYEQYF. CDR3 in DNA: TGTGCCAGCAAGCCGTTCGCGGAGACCTACGAGCAGTACTTC.

This clonotype has a count of ten or more. The chain recombines TRBV20-1 with TRBJ2-5, with D perhaps TRBD1 (6 bases). Trimming took off 3 bases at V and 3 bases at J, with 11 bases between the two ends. Germline loops: CDR1 DFQATT, CDR2 SNEGSKA (reference sequence). The length of the CDR3 is 13 residues. As DNA, the CDR3 is TGCAGTGCTAGTAGGACAGCGAAAGAGACCCAGTACTTC. As protein: CSASRTAKETQYF.

The table lists this clonotype with many counts. The chain is built from TRBV18 and TRBJ2-2; tentatively, D is TRBD2 (5 bases). Trimming cost V 2 bases and J 5 bases, with 18 bases left between them. The CDR3 is 17 residues long. Germline values: CDR1 KGHSH, CDR2 LQKENI. In nucleotides, the CDR3 is TGTGCCAGCTCACCAAGTGTGTGGGAGTCAAGAACCGGGGAGCTGTTTTTT. This translates into CASSPSVWESRTGELFF.

This clonotype has at least ten counts. The V call is TRBV11-3, the J call TRBJ2-5; D is ambiguous. The length of the CDR3 is 15 residues. Germline values: CDR1 SGHNT, CDR2 YENEEA. V lost 1 base and J 2 bases, leaving 11 bases between the germline ends. The CDR3, as DNA: TGTGCCAGCAGCTTAGCGTCCAGCCGACAAGAGACCCAGTACTTC. Its translation is CASSLASSRQETQYF.

The sample holds a few counts of this clonotype. The chain has TRBV7-2 and TRBJ2-1; D possibly matches TRBD1 or TRBD2 (6 bases each). The CDR3 extends over 15 amino acids. Looked up from germline, CDR1 is SGHTA and CDR2 is FQGNSA. Trimming removed 1 base from V and 4 bases from J, with 11 bases in between. The CDR3 spells CASSLVGGYYNEQFF. DNA for the CDR3: TGTGCCAGCAGCTTAGTAGGGGGGTATTACAATGAGCAGTTCTTC.

This clonotype appeared many times. V usage is TRBV20-1 and J usage is TRBJ2-1; a possible D gene is TRBD2 (5 bases). The CDR3 contains 13 residues. The germline V gene encodes CDR1 DFQATT and CDR2 SNEGSKA (reference sequence). Trimming stripped 6 bases from V and 1 base from J, with 10 bases between. This CDR3 reads CSAGKKSYNEQFF. Here the CDR3 DNA reads TGCAGTGCCGGGAAGAAGTCCTACAATGAGCAGTTCTTC.

This clonotype has only one observation. The CDR3 nucleotides read TGTGCCAGCTCACCACCGACTAGCGGGAGTTTGGCAGATACGCAGTATTTT. It is translated as CASSPPTSGSLADTQYF. The genes are TRBV18 and TRBJ2-3, with 12 nucleotides matching TRBD2. Germline CDR1 and CDR2: KGHSH and LQKENI. With 0 bases clipped from V and 4 bases from J, the junction kept 5 bases outside the gene matches. The CDR3 loop spans 17 amino acids.

This clonotype was observed a handful of times. The chain has TRBV27 and TRBJ2-7; 9 positions match TRBD2. Germline V gene data show CDR1 as MNHEY and CDR2 as SMNVEV (reference sequence). V was clipped by 8 bases and J by 6 bases; unmatched bases: 8. This CDR3 is 13 amino acids long. The CDR3 region has the DNA TGTGCCAGCGTCGCAGCGGGAGGCTTCGAGCAGTACTTC. It codes for CASVAAGGFEQYF.

This clonotype showed up just a few times. The J gene is TRBJ1-3, the V gene TRBV6-1, with no clear D. The CDR3 spans 15 residues. V lost 0 bases to trimming and J lost 4 bases, with 10 bases between them. The germline V gene has CDR1 MNHNS and CDR2 SASEGT. The CDR3 DNA reads TGTGCCAGCAGTGAAGCGGGAGATTCCGGAAACACCATATATTTT. This gives the protein CASSEAGDSGNTIYF.

The V call is TRBV6-1, the J call TRBJ1-3; no firm D call. The CDR3 runs 16 residues. Germline CDR1 is MNHNS and CDR2 is SASEGT. V lost 5 bases, J lost 1 base, and 15 bases lay in between. CDR3 in amino acids: CASSQDISPSGNTIYF. The CDR3 DNA is TGTGCCAGCAGTCAGGATATCTCTCCTTCTGGAAACACCATATATTTT.

There are a few counts of this clonotype. This chain joins TRBV19 and TRBJ1-1, with TRBD1 as a possible D gene (6 bases). Germline-derived CDR1 and CDR2 are LNHDA and SQIVND (reference sequence). CDR3 length: 15 amino acids. Between the trimmed V and J ends, which lost 7 bases and 4 bases, there was a span of 19 bases. CDR3 DNA sequence: TGTGCCAGTACGTTGGGGGCGGGATCGTTCACTGAAGCTTTCTTT. This encodes CASTLGAGSFTEAFF.

The sample holds many counts of this clonotype. The chain couples TRBV30 to TRBJ2-5; 10 bases are a match to TRBD2. Losses at the gene ends were 6 bases for V and 5 bases for J; bases not matched to a gene: 9. The CDR3 is made up of 14 amino acids. Looked up from germline, CDR1 is GTSNPN and CDR2 is SVGIG (reference sequence). The CDR3 sequence: CACMPSGSIETQYF. The CDR3 DNA sequence: TGTGCCTGTATGCCTAGCGGGAGTATTGAGACCCAGTACTTC.

The chain uses TRBV4-1 and TRBJ2-1; 7 positions agree with TRBD2. Germline-derived CDR1 and CDR2 are MGHRA and YSYEKL. V was clipped by 1 base and J by 2 bases; unmatched bases: 17. CDR3 length: 20 residues. This chain's CDR3 is CASSQVPLAGAPWAYNEQFF. CDR3 nucleotide sequence: TGCGCCAGCAGCCAAGTCCCCTTGGCGGGAGCTCCCTGGGCCTACAATGAGCAGTTCTTC.